This TCR beta chain was obtained from a study of T cells in localized non-small cell lung cancer. The assay was immunoSEQ multiplex PCR, and TCRdb's table has in-frame clones only and misses some. The repertoire includes around 1,600 clones, around 22% of them detected once, and about 27% sits in the top ten. The length of the CDR3 is 14 residues. The V gene lost 2 bases and the J gene lost 5 bases, with 10 bases spanning the gap. CDR1 and CDR2 from the germline V gene are MGHDK and SYGVNS. Sequencing was performed on normal lung tissue next to the tumor, taken before any cancer treatment. The rearrangement joins TRBV25-1 to TRBJ1-3; tentatively, D is TRBD1 (6 bases). The receptor was isolated from a woman aged 35-75 years with stage I lung adenocarcinoma. The CDR3 protein is CASSETGGRNTIYF. The CDR3 DNA reads as TGTGCCAGCAGTGAAACCGGGGGCCGAAACACCATATATTTT.